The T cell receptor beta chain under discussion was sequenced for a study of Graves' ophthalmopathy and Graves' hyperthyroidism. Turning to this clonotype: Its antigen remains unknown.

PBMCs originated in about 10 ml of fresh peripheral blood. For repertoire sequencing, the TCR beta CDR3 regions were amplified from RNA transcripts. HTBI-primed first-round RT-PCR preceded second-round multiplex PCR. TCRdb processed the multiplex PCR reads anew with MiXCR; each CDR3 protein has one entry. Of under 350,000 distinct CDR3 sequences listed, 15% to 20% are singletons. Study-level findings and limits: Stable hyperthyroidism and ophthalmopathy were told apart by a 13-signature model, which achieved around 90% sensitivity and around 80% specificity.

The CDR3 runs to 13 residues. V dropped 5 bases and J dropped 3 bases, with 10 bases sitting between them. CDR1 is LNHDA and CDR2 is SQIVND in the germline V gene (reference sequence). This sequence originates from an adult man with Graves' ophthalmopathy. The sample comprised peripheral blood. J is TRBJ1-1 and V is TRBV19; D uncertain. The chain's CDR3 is CASSPTSHTEAFF. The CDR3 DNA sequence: TGTGCCAGTAGTCCTACATCCCACACTGAAGCTTTCTTT. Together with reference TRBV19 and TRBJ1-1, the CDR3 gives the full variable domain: DGGITQSPKYLFRKEGQNVTLSCEQNLNHDAMYWYRQDPGQGLRLIYYSQIVNDFQKGDIAEGYSVSREKKESFPLTVTSAQKNPTAFYLCASSPTSHTEAFFGQGTRLTVV.